Following are 8 T cell receptor beta chains from one sample sequenced in a study of Graves' ophthalmopathy and Graves' hyperthyroidism. RNA transcripts were the source from which TCR beta CDR3 regions were amplified. RT-PCR with HTBI primers came first, then second-round multiplex PCR. TCRdb independently ran MiXCR on the multiplex PCR reads; one entry per CDR3 protein. The sample includes roughly 1.1 million distinct CDR3 sequences, about 36% of them seen just once. Sequences were obtained from peripheral blood or thyroid tissue (not recorded which). The receptors come from an adult man with Graves' hyperthyroidism.

This clonotype was counted ten times or more. The chain uses TRBV7-9 and TRBJ1-2; D gene unclear. The CDR3 contains 16 residues. Germline CDR1 reads SEHNR; CDR2 reads FQNEAQ (reference sequence). V lost 5 bases, J lost 3 bases, and 19 bases lay in between. The CDR3 DNA is TGTGCCAGCAGCCTTATGTTGGCATCTTCGGACTATGGCTACACCTTC. Its translation: CASSLMLASSDYGYTF.

The chain is built from TRBV19 and TRBJ2-7, with D perhaps TRBD1 or TRBD2 (5 bases each). Trimming cost V 9 bases and J 7 bases, with 22 bases left between them. This CDR3 comprises 14 residues. Looked up from germline, CDR1 is LNHDA and CDR2 is SQIVND (reference sequence). Here the CDR3 DNA reads TGTGCCAGCAGCTTAGCGCTCGGGGCTCCTGAGCAGTACTTC. It specifies CASSLALGAPEQYF.

This clonotype was observed at least ten times. CDR3 amino acids: CASSWSTDGYTF. CDR3 nucleotides: TGTGCCAGCAGTTGGAGCACTGATGGCTACACCTTC. The V call is TRBV6-5, the J call TRBJ1-2; D remains unclear. The germline CDR1 and CDR2 sequences are MNHEY and SVGAGI. Deletions cut 4 bases from V and 6 bases from J, with 9 bases between. The CDR3 sequence is 12 residues long.

This clonotype was recorded only once. The chain combines TRBV10-2 with TRBJ2-7, with 12 bases matching TRBD2. The CDR3 has 17 amino acids. V was pared by 4 bases and J by 1 base, with 8 bases of the junction left unmatched. CDR1 and CDR2 (germline): WSHSY, SAAADI. The CDR3 DNA is TGCGCCAGCAGTGCCGGACTAGCGGGACTTCCATCCTACGAGCAGTACTTC. Translating gives CASSAGLAGLPSYEQYF.

This clonotype was counted many times. V and J are TRBV7-8 and TRBJ2-2; TRBD1 aligns across 9 bases. V was clipped by 6 bases and J by 3 bases; unmatched bases: 5. Germline-derived CDR1 and CDR2 are SGHVS and FQNEAQ. The CDR3 loop spans 15 amino acids. The CDR3 reads CASSLTGGDTGELFF. The CDR3 DNA sequence: TGTGCCAGCAGTTTAACAGGGGGCGACACCGGGGAGCTGTTTTTT.

On this clonotype itself: At one end, the junction sequence differs from germline, possibly due to a read error. This chain links TRBV10-1 with TRBJ1-2; 9 bases line up with TRBD1. CDR3 length equals 16 residues. Germline-derived CDR1 and CDR2 are WNHNN and SYGVQD (reference sequence). CDR3 loop: CASRRDRAGTDYGYTF. As DNA, the CDR3 is TGTGCCAGCAGGAGGGACAGGGCTGGCACCGACTATGGCTACACCTTC.

Of note for this clonotype: A much larger clone lies one base from this, so it may be a read error. The CDR3 coding sequence is TGCAGTGCTCTCGGACCTCTCACGCGAGAGACCCAGTACTTC. Protein product: CSALGPLTRETQYF. The chain uses TRBV20-1 and TRBJ2-5; D gene unclear. Germline CDR1 DFQATT, CDR2 SNEGSKA (reference sequence). This CDR3 is 14 amino acids long. Between the trimmed V and J ends, which lost 5 bases and 4 bases, there was a span of 17 bases.

There are many counts of this clonotype. The chain couples TRBV15 to TRBJ1-1, with D tentatively TRBD1 (5 bases). Trimming took off 3 bases at V and 4 bases at J, with 18 bases between the two ends. This CDR3 is built from 16 residues. Germline CDR1 and CDR2: LNHNV and YYDKDF (reference sequence). DNA for the CDR3: TGTGCCACCAGCAGTACTCTTAAACCGAGGGGCACTGAAGCTTTCTTT. Amino acid sequence: CATSSTLKPRGTEAFF.